This T cell receptor (beta chain) was observed in a study of shared clonotypes between healthy human individuals (dated by TCRdb to the early 2020s). Regarding the study in general: A couple of women and a few men aged 18 to 49 years were included in the cohort. To estimate repertoire size and how much clonotype sharing occurs between individuals, the study deeply sequenced the blood TCR repertoires of five healthy adults. Leukapheresis yielded between about 0.85 and 9 billion PBMCs per donor. For each donor, CD4 naive and CD4 memory were each given three plates, CD8 naive was given two plates, and CD8 memory was given one plate. To increase sequencing depth and limit assay-specific biases, different laboratories used diverse techniques to prepare libraries and sequence TCR repertoires.

Using the deep immunoSEQ assay, TCR CDR3 regions were amplified from genomic DNA by multiplex PCR. Genomic DNA extracted from each cell subset was distributed evenly over all wells of several immunoSEQ 96-well plates, and each plate served as one replicate. For sorted subsets, approximately 0.2 ug of genomic DNA, equivalent to 25,000 to 35,000 T cell genomes, went into each replicate PCR. The purified libraries were quantified using a Qubit 3.0 fluorometer, sized with a Bioanalyzer 2100, and then quantified again using the KAPA Library Quantification kit. A separate single-read 150-cycle Illumina NextSeq 550 flow cell was used to sequence each immunoSEQ 96-well plate. The authors processed their data as follows. Because only junctional sequences without quality scores were contained in the immunoSEQ output, filtering matching that applied to full-length reads could not be performed. Sequences were annotated with PyIR, a Python wrapper for IgBLAST v1.9, using IMGT germline references to assign V/J genes and CDR3. Reads were removed for weak V/J assignments (E-value above 1e-6), missing CDR3, stop codons, out-of-frame junctions, or ambiguous translated residues. V3J clonotypes were defined by identical inferred V gene, J gene, and CDR3 amino acid sequence. Percentage overlap between repertoires was computed as shared unique clonotypes divided by the size of the smaller repertoire. Repertoire richness was assessed with RTK rarefaction, the Chao1 estimator, and Recon v2.1 estimates of unobserved clonotypes. Generation probabilities were computed with OLGA for all TCRbeta clonotypes obtained by the gDNA method from a handful of donors. TCRdb provides this immuneACCESS table in a form limited to in-frame rearrangements. Some clones are lacking; in checked studies, under half of them reflect an unresolved V gene, and why the rest are absent is not known. The V and J calls and clone size are taken from that table; D and trimming were inferred from the DNA. The sample contains over a million clones, around 98.5% of them found a single time. The top ten clonotypes cover about 0.35% of the sample.

Results the study describes overall, beyond this receptor: Higher generation probabilities were observed for clonotypes shared by all four sorted-subset donors than for non-shared clonotypes. Because the study included a small number of donors, the genetic and exposure-history diversity represented was limited. Rarefaction of sorted-subset datasets indicated incomplete sequencing despite the large sequencing depth. Pairwise subsampling indicated that sequencing depth was expected to affect the degree of clonotype sharing among donors. Larger estimated clonotype richness was generally found for naive subsets than for memory subsets. Only blood was sampled, and tissue TCR repertoires likely differ from those in blood. Across four donors, around 5% of naive CD4, 3% to 3.5% of naive CD8, approximately 2.5% of memory CD4, and 0.4% of memory CD8 clonotypes were shared.

The CDR3 starts with the cysteine, ends with the phenylalanine, and has 14 residues. Left in the record is the CDR3 DNA by itself, 42 bases read in frame from the first base. The germline V gene encodes CDR1 SNHLY and CDR2 FYNNEI. V ends up 8 bases short and J 7 bases short, with an unmatched junction base count of 7. The donors were healthy, HIV-negative adults with no recently reported acute infections or vaccinations. Every donor was a Caucasian adult residing in Nashville, Tennessee, USA. Magnetic negative selection was used to enrich CD4+ T cells, after which naive cells were positively selected on CD45RA and the negative fraction became the memory subset. Blood was obtained by leukapheresis, after which PBMCs were separated by Ficoll-Histopaque density gradient centrifugation and cryopreserved in liquid nitrogen vapor phase. Purity and quantity of every magnetically sorted T cell population were checked by analytical flow cytometry. Genomic DNA was isolated from each sorted fraction and quantified by UV absorbance on a Nanodrop 2000c.

A remark on this clone: Its binding antigen is unknown. The record has no base qualities; no much larger clone is one base away.

Sequencing used naive CD4+ T cells sorted from blood. The sample's cell subset or site, from its label and the paper: CD45RA+ positively selected. Here the chain combines TRBV2 and TRBJ2-1, and TRBD2 matches 11 of the central bases. The sequence derives from a man aged 30 to 45 in good health. The CDR3 amino acid sequence is: CASHSGRALNEQFF. The nucleotide sequence reads TGTGCCAGCCATAGCGGGAGGGCTTTAAATGAGCAGTTCTTC.